The TCR beta chain under discussion was sequenced for a study of PD-1 blockade in classical Hodgkin lymphoma (TCRdb year 2020). Some background on the complete study: The study used CyTOF and TCR beta sequencing to define a peripheral blood immune signature of response to PD-1 blockade in classical Hodgkin lymphoma. Beyond this particular receptor, the publication reports: A significant rise by C4D1 was seen in CD4+ but not CD8+ TCR diversity (p=0.0027 vs p=0.16), with the rise being most apparent in complete responders (p=0.02). The study covered only a single clinical trial cohort, and the causes of the repertoire differences, possibly disease activity or prior therapy, were still not defined. Baseline TCR diversity was reported to be lower in newly diagnosed patients than in healthy donors and to be lower still in relapsed/refractory patients. Among trial patients, those achieving complete response had baseline diversity similar to that of newly diagnosed patients, while diversity was significantly lower in partial responders and progressors. Lower diversity was seen in patients whose nivolumab began less than 1 year after ASCT, and these patients were left out of later analyses so that immune reconstitution would not confound the results.

The count of this clone is one. What antigen it recognizes has not been identified. Base qualities are not provided; no much larger clone lies one nucleotide away. Measured from the cysteine to the phenylalanine, the CDR3 is 15 residues long. Here the CDR3 DNA is all that survives: 45 bases in frame from base 1. According to the germline V gene (reference sequence), CDR1 reads SEHNR and CDR2 reads FQNEAQ. The germline ends are 12 bases apart after V is trimmed by 5 bases and J by 1 base. The Qiagen DNeasy kit was used to extract genomic DNA both from unsorted PBMCs and from the negatively selected CD4+ and CD8+ fractions. TCR beta CDR3 regions were amplified by immunoSEQ multiplex PCR using primers annealing to V and J segments. A synthetic immune receptor repertoire was used to minimize amplification bias, and any residual bias was removed computationally once sequencing was done. On the study's bioinformatics: Custom Python scripts were used to quantify repertoire diversity as the Shannon entropy index. Unsorted, CD4+ and CD8+ repertoires were examined separately, except in combined analyses, for which CD4+ and CD8+ sequences were merged in silico. Clonal expansion was defined as a frequency increase of at least 2-fold after treatment compared with C1D1, and clones undetected at baseline were assigned a pseudocount of 0.5. Clones with 0 or 1 copy at C1D1 were classified as singleton clones, and clones with 2 or more copies were classified as non-singleton clones. Clones expanded in unsorted samples were labelled as CD4+, CD8+ or unknown by matching protein sequences in sorted samples from the same patient. Wilcoxon tests on paired samples were used to test changes in diversity from C1D1 to C4D1. This is the immuneACCESS table as TCRdb keeps it, with only in-frame sequences that have V and J called. A part of the clones is gone; compared with another copy, unresolved V genes explain less than half, and the rest is unexplained. The D gene and trimming were derived from the DNA, and the V and J assignments and clone size from that table. The sample table contains roughly 11,000 clones; only one count was recorded for around 83% of them. Less than 40% of the sample rests with the top ten.

The sample's time point, from its label and the paper: cycle 4 day 1 (C4D1), after five to seven weeks of nivolumab. All trial patients had relapsed after autologous stem cell transplantation, with cohorts A, B and C differing in prior brentuximab vedotin exposure. A Miltenyi CD8+ T cell isolation kit was used for magnetic negative selection to purify CD8+ T cells from thawed PBMCs. The trial cohort included 50 to 70 patients with relapsed/refractory classical Hodgkin lymphoma, and each patient had a best overall response of complete response, partial response or progressive disease. Nivolumab dosing was 3 mg/kg intravenously every 2 weeks, continuing until either disease progression or unacceptable toxicity. In the multi-cohort phase II CheckMate 205 trial, trial patients received single-agent nivolumab. An independent review committee assessed best overall response by applying the 2007 International Working Group response criteria. PBMCs from the trial were collected at three points: immediately before nivolumab initiation (C1D1), and during therapy at cycle 2 day 1 and cycle 4 day 1. Peripheral blood was collected in 8 mL Vacutainer Cell Preparation Tubes, from which PBMCs were isolated by centrifugation and then cryopreserved. Purified CD4+ and CD8+ fractions were prepared only for cases in which an additional PBMC sample was available. Magnetically labelled cells were removed on LS columns in a quadroMACS separator, and the flow-through was collected as the purified fraction.

The sequence joins TRBV7-9 to TRBJ2-1; confidence is insufficient to name the D gene. This specimen consisted of CD8+ T cells from blood, obtained before the fourth cycle of nivolumab. The receptor comes from a human donor with classical Hodgkin lymphoma. The donor label of this sample is uncertain. DNA sequence: TGTGCCAGCAGCGAAACCGGGTCTTCCTACAATGAGCAGTTCTTC. Its protein is CASSETGSSYNEQFF.